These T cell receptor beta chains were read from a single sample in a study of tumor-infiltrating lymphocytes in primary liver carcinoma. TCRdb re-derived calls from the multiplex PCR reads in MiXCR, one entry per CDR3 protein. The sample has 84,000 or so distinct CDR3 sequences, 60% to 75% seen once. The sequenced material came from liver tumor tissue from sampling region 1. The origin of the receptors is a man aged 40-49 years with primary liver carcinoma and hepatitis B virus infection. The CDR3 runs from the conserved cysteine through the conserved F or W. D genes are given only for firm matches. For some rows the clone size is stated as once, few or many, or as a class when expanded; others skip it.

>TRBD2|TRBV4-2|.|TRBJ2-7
TGTGCCAGCAGCCCAGGGGGACTAGCGGACTACGGGCAGTACTTC
CASSPGGLADYGQYF
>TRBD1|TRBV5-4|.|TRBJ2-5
TGTGCCAGCAGCAACTGGGACAGACTAACTGGAGAGACCCAGTACTTC
CASSNWDRLTGETQYF
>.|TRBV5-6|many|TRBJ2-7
TGTGCCAGCAGCTTCCTGGACGGCTTCAGCTCCTACGAGCAGTACTTC
CASSFLDGFSSYEQYF
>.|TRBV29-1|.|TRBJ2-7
TGCAGCGTTGATGGTGGTGGATATCGGGACGAGCAGTACTTC
CSVDGGGYRDEQYF
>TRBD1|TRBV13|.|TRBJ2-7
TGTGCCAGTAGCCTCGGACAGGATAGTTACTTC
CASSLGQDSYF
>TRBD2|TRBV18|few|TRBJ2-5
TGTGCCAGCTCACCGGGACTAGCGGCGCAGACCCAGTACTTC
CASSPGLAAQTQYF
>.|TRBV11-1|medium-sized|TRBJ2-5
TGTGCCAGCAGCTTCCGCGGCGGGGCGCAGACCCAGTACTTC
CASSFRGGAQTQYF
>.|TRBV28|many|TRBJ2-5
TGTGCCAGCAGTCGGGACATCCAAGAGACCCAGTACTTC
CASSRDIQETQYF
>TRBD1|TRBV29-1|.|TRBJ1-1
TGCAGCGTCACAGGGGGAGGGCGCACTGAAGCTTTCTTT
CSVTGGGRTEAFF
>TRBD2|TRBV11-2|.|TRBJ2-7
TGTGCCAGCAGCATATCCGTTGGACTAGCGGGAGGGGCCTACGAGCAGTACTTC
CASSISVGLAGGAYEQYF
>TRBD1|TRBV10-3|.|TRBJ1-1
TGTGCCATCAGTGATACAGACAGGGTGCCAAACACTGAAGCTTTCTTT
CAISDTDRVPNTEAFF
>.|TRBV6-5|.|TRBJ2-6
TGTGCCAGCAGGGTAGGAGACAGATCCGGGGCCAACGTCCTAACTTTC
CASRVGDRSGANVLTF
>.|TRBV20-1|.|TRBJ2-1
TGCAGTCCGAAAACCGGGACTGGCGGATACAATGAGCAGTTCTTC
CSPKTGTGGYNEQFF
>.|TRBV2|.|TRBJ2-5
TGTGCCAGCAGTGAAGAAGGGAAAGAGACCCAGTACTTC
CASSEEGKETQYF